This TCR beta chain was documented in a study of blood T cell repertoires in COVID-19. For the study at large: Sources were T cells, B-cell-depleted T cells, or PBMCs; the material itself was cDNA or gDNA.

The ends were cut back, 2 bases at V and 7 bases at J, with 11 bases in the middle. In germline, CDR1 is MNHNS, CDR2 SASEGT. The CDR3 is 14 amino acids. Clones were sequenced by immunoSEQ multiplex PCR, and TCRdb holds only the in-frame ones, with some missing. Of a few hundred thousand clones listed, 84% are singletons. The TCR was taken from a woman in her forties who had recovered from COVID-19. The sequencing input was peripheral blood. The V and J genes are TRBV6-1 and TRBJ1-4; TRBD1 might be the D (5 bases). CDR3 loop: CASSEFGDSEKLFF. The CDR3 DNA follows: TGTGCCAGCAGTGAATTTGGAGACAGTGAAAAACTGTTTTTT.